This T cell receptor (beta chain) derives from a study of blood T cell repertoires in COVID-19. The repertoire was sequenced with immunoSEQ multiplex PCR; TCRdb's copy has only in-frame clones and lacks some. The sample records some 45,000 clones, more than 70% being singletons. Germline assignment: CDR1 MGHDK and CDR2 SYGVNS. Trimming removed 4 bases from V and 4 bases from J, with 10 bases in between. This CDR3 spans 13 amino acids. Sequencing input: peripheral blood. J is TRBJ1-1 and V is TRBV25-1; maybe TRBD1 (5 bases). This sequence originates from a human donor in a cohort sampled during active COVID-19. The CDR3 is CASSVQEITEAFF. For the CDR3, the DNA is TGTGCCAGCAGTGTACAGGAGATCACTGAAGCTTTCTTT.